One T cell receptor beta chain is described in this entry. Repertoires were generated with immunoSEQ multiplex PCR, while TCRdb's copy carries only in-frame clones and drops some. The top ten hold 1% to 1.2% of the sample, which has tens of thousands of clones, roughly 89% seen once. The data are from a study of OX40 agonist ivuxolimab in advanced cancers. Study information: Three patients, one with hepatocellular carcinoma and two with cutaneous melanoma, responded partially.

The CDR3 has 14 residues. The germline V and J ends were trimmed by 4 bases and 2 bases, with 12 bases remaining between them. CDR1 and CDR2 from the germline V gene are LGHNT and FRNRAP. The chain joins TRBV12-5 to TRBJ2-7; D unclear. The receptor's source is an adult with an advanced solid tumor such as melanoma, head and neck, liver or kidney cancer. The sequencing here drew on CD4+ or CD8+ T cells sorted from blood, taken in a trial of the OX40 agonist ivuxolimab. The CDR3 DNA is TGTGCTAGTGGTTCCTTGACGGAAACCTACGAGCAGTACTTC. This translates into CASGSLTETYEQYF.